These 7 T cell receptor beta chains were all obtained from the same sample, sequenced in a study of blood T cell repertoires in COVID-19. This table comes from immunoSEQ multiplex PCR, and its TCRdb copy is limited to in-frame clones, with some not included. Of some 200,000 clones in the sample, about 95% were seen once. Sample: peripheral blood. These receptors were collected from a young man with COVID-19, enrolled during active disease.

The gene calls are TRBV5-1 and TRBJ1-4, with a tentative D call TRBD1 (5 bases). The length of the CDR3 is 15 residues. Deletions cut 0 bases from V and 7 bases from J, with 13 bases between. Germline V gene lookup returns CDR1 SGHRS and CDR2 YFSETQ. The CDR3 reads CASSLAGFLSEKLFF. Written as DNA, the CDR3 is TGCGCCAGCAGCTTGGCAGGGTTTTTATCTGAAAAACTGTTTTTT. Drawing the rest from reference TRBV5-1 and TRBJ1-4, the complete variable domain is KAGVTQTPRYLIKTRGQQVTLSCSPISGHRSVSWYQQTPGQGLQFLFEYFSETQRNKGNFPGRFSGRQFSNSRSEMNVSTLELGDSALYLCASSLAGFLSEKLFFGSGTQLSVL.

On this clone itself: Germline is not matched at one junction end, which may reflect a read error. This chain uses TRBV6-5 with TRBJ1-1, with a possible D match to TRBD1 (5 bases). CDR1 and CDR2 from the germline V gene are MNHEY and SVGAGI. The CDR3 is 15 residues long. In nucleotides, the CDR3 is TGTGCCAGCAGCTACTCCGCAAGGGGAGGCACTGAAGCTTTCTTT. As protein: CASSYSARGGTEAFF.

This rearrangement joins TRBV19 to TRBJ2-7; 9 bases are a match to TRBD1. This CDR3 has 14 amino acids. Germline loops: CDR1 LNHDA, CDR2 SQIVND (reference sequence). The ends lost 3 bases at V and 2 bases at J; junction bases unmatched: 2. The CDR3 loop is CASSMGQGAYEQYF. The CDR3 DNA reads TGTGCCAGTAGTATGGGACAGGGAGCCTACGAGCAGTACTTC. The complete variable domain, with remaining parts taken from reference TRBV19 and TRBJ2-7, reads DGGITQSPKYLFRKEGQNVTLSCEQNLNHDAMYWYRQDPGQGLRLIYYSQIVNDFQKGDIAEGYSVSREKKESFPLTVTSAQKNPTAFYLCASSMGQGAYEQYFGPGTRLTVT.

The chain uses TRBV5-1 and TRBJ1-5, with TRBD1 as a possible D gene (5 bases). The V end was cut by 4 bases, the J end by 3 bases, with 14 bases between. Per germline, CDR1 SGHRS and CDR2 YFSETQ. CDR3 size: 15 residues. CDR3 region: CASSLMGQSNQPQHF. Here the CDR3 DNA reads TGCGCCAGCAGCCTGATGGGGCAGTCCAATCAGCCCCAGCATTTT.

The chain links TRBV30 to TRBJ2-3, with 16 positions matching TRBD2. Germline CDR1 reads GTSNPN; CDR2 reads SVGIG (reference sequence). V lost 2 bases and J lost 10; bases outside the gene matches: 6. This CDR3 region has 15 residues. DNA for the CDR3: TGTGCCTGGAGTCCTGGGACTAGCGGGGGGGGACCGCAGTATTTT. Its protein is CAWSPGTSGGGPQYF.

This clone occurred once. This sequence joins TRBV2 and TRBJ1-5, with TRBD1 matching 9 bases. The germline gives CDR1 SNHLY, CDR2 FYNNEI. J lost 3 bases, V lost 4 bases, and 10 bases had no gene match. There are 17 residues in the CDR3. The CDR3 coding sequence is TGTGCCAGCAGTGTCCATCCGGGACAGGGTGACAATCAGCCCCAGCATTTT. Translating it yields CASSVHPGQGDNQPQHF.

The V call is TRBV25-1, the J call TRBJ1-4; D is perhaps TRBD1 (5 bases). Trimming removed 4 bases from V and 8 bases from J, with 17 bases in between. Germline V gene lookup returns CDR1 MGHDK and CDR2 SYGVNS. CDR3 length equals 15 residues. The CDR3 nucleotides read TGTGCCAGCAGTGTGGAGGGGCCCCTAGGGGAAAAACTGTTTTTT. Its protein is CASSVEGPLGEKLFF.